The 16 T cell receptor beta chains below all came from one sample that was sequenced in a study of blood T cell repertoires in COVID-19. Profiled with immunoSEQ multiplex PCR; TCRdb holds only in-frame clones, not every one. The sample records around 35,000 clones, approximately 84% being singletons. Source material: peripheral blood. Every receptor here comes from a man in his 70s with COVID-19, enrolled during active disease.

The rearrangement uses TRBV5-5 and TRBJ1-2, with TRBD1 matching 8 bases. V trimming: 3 bases; J trimming: 8 bases; junction bases outside the gene matches: 9. Germline CDR1 SGHKS, CDR2 YYEKEE (reference sequence). The CDR3 runs 14 residues. As DNA, the CDR3 is TGTGCCAGCAGCTCTACCCGGGACAGGAAGGGCTACACCTTC. Residues: CASSSTRDRKGYTF.

The V call is TRBV7-9, the J call TRBJ1-2; 8 bases fit TRBD1. The germline V gene encodes CDR1 SEHNR and CDR2 FQNEAQ (reference sequence). Losses at the gene ends were 5 bases for V and 8 bases for J; bases not matched to a gene: 4. The CDR3 is made up of 12 amino acids. In nucleotides, the CDR3 is TGTGCCAGCAGCCCGACAGGGGTCGGCTACACCTTC. Its protein is CASSPTGVGYTF. The full variable domain, rest sourced from reference TRBV7-9 and TRBJ1-2, is DTGVSQNPRHKITKRGQNVTFRCDPISEHNRLYWYRQTLGQGPEFLTYFQNEAQLEKSRLLSDRFSAERPKGSFSTLEIQRTEQGDSAMYLCASSPTGVGYTFGSGTRLTVV.

This clone was detected only a few times. The chain is built from TRBV5-1 and TRBJ2-3; TRBD2 is a possible D gene (6 bases). This CDR3 contains 14 residues. V gave up 4 bases and J gave up 3 bases, with 12 bases separating them. The germline V gene encodes CDR1 SGHRS and CDR2 YFSETQ. The CDR3 DNA reads TGCGCCAGCAGCCCTTACGCGGGGACAGATACGCAGTATTTT. Amino acid sequence: CASSPYAGTDTQYF. The complete variable domain, with remaining parts taken from reference TRBV5-1 and TRBJ2-3, reads KAGVTQTPRYLIKTRGQQVTLSCSPISGHRSVSWYQQTPGQGLQFLFEYFSETQRNKGNFPGRFSGRQFSNSRSEMNVSTLELGDSALYLCASSPYAGTDTQYFGPGTRLTVL.

This clone appeared a few times. The chain is built from TRBV29-1 and TRBJ1-1; D might be TRBD1 (6 bases). V lost 6 bases and J 10 bases, leaving 15 bases between the germline ends. CDR3 length: 11 amino acids. CDR1 is SQVTM, CDR2 ANQGSEA, per germline. The CDR3 here is CSVWTGQRAFF. The CDR3 DNA reads as TGCAGCGTCTGGACTGGACAGAGAGCTTTCTTT. The entire variable domain, with the rest obtained from reference TRBV29-1 and TRBJ1-1, is as follows: SAVISQKPSRDICQRGTSLTIQCQVDSQVTMMFWYRQQPGQSLTLIATANQGSEATYESGFVIDKFPISRPNLTFSTLTVSNMSPEDSSIYLCSVWTGQRAFFGQGTRLTVV.

The chain recombines TRBV6-5 with TRBJ1-2; no definite D call. Trimming pared 3 bases from V and 7 bases from J, leaving 15 bases between. The V gene's germline CDR1 is MNHEY and CDR2 SVGAGI. This CDR3 region has 14 residues. The CDR3 nucleotides read TGTGCCAGCAGTTATTTGGCCGGGAGCGGTGGCTACACCTTC. As protein: CASSYLAGSGGYTF.

This sequence joins TRBV6-2 or TRBV6-3 and TRBJ1-5, with 9 bases that match TRBD1. V lost 4 bases, J lost 6 bases, and 7 bases stayed unmatched. Per germline, CDR1 MNHEY and CDR2 SVGEGT. This CDR3 is 15 amino acids long. CDR3 amino acids: CASSSGTGMSQPQHF. The CDR3 coding sequence is TGTGCCAGCAGTTCCGGGACAGGGATGAGTCAGCCCCAGCATTTT.

This clone has a handful of counts. This chain connects TRBV28 to TRBJ2-7, with 8 bases aligning to TRBD2. CDR3 length: 15 residues. Germline values: CDR1 MDHEN, CDR2 SYDVKM. J was trimmed by 0 bases and V by 5 bases; bases with no gene match: 6. CDR3 loop: CASSPPGGSSYEQYF. For the CDR3, the DNA is TGTGCCAGCAGTCCCCCGGGGGGGAGCTCCTACGAGCAGTACTTC. Filled out from reference TRBV28 and TRBJ2-7, the complete variable domain reads DVKVTQSSRYLVKRTGEKVFLECVQDMDHENMFWYRQDPGLGLRLIYFSYDVKMKEKGDIPEGYSVSREKKERFSLILESASTNQTSMYLCASSPPGGSSYEQYFGPGTRLTVT.

This chain uses TRBV7-3 with TRBJ2-5; 8 bases agree with TRBD1. Germline V CDR1 and CDR2: SGHTA, FQGTGA. Unmatched junction bases numbered 6, after V lost 1 base and J lost 5 bases. The CDR3 runs to 15 residues. CDR3 DNA sequence: TGTGCCAGCAGCTTAAATGGACAGGGTGGGGAGACCCAGTACTTC. It is translated as CASSLNGQGGETQYF.

The V and J genes are TRBV28 and TRBJ1-3; D is undetermined. CDR1 and CDR2 from the germline V gene are MDHEN and SYDVKM. The CDR3 is 17 amino acids. V lost 2 bases and J 4 bases, leaving 18 bases between the germline ends. The CDR3 nucleotides read TGTGCCAGCAGTTTAAGGTGGTCCGGAGCGGTCGGAAACACCATATATTTT. It codes for CASSLRWSGAVGNTIYF.

The chain uses TRBV7-9 and TRBJ1-1; maybe TRBD1 (5 bases). CDR3 length: 17 amino acids. Trimming took 5 bases from V and 3 from J, leaving 22 bases between them. Germline CDR1 and CDR2: SEHNR and FQNEAQ (reference sequence). DNA of the CDR3: TGTGCCAGCAGCCCGTCGATCCTCTCCGGGGGGTACACTGAAGCTTTCTTT. Protein: CASSPSILSGGYTEAFF.

This chain uses TRBV5-1 with TRBJ2-1; D is possibly TRBD2 (6 bases). The length of the CDR3 is 15 residues. Deletions cut 2 bases from V and 1 base from J, with 10 bases between. Germline values: CDR1 SGHRS, CDR2 YFSETQ. The CDR3 DNA sequence: TGCGCCAGCAGCTTCGTGGGGGGATCCTACAATGAGCAGTTCTTC. Translation gives CASSFVGGSYNEQFF.

The chain uses TRBV7-6 and TRBJ1-5; TRBD1 matches at 7 bases. This CDR3 is 16 amino acids long. Germline CDR1 SGHVS, CDR2 FNYEAQ. J lost 0 bases, V lost 4 bases, and 6 bases had no gene match. The DNA of the CDR3 is TGTGCCAGCAGCTCGGGACAGCCTAATAGCAATCAGCCCCAGCATTTT. Encoded protein: CASSSGQPNSNQPQHF.

This chain links TRBV11-1 with TRBJ1-1; perhaps TRBD1 as D (5 bases). Looked up from germline, CDR1 is SGHAT and CDR2 is FQDESV (reference sequence). CDR3 size: 13 residues. Trimming left V 0 bases short and J 11 bases short, with 13 bases between. The CDR3 sequence is CASSLASRARAFF. CDR3 nucleotides: TGTGCCAGCAGCTTAGCGTCCAGGGCGAGGGCTTTCTTT.

This sequence joins TRBV6-6 and TRBJ2-7, with 7 bases identical to TRBD1. The CDR3 runs to 12 residues. CDR1 and CDR2 from the germline V gene are MNHNY and SVGAGI (reference sequence). With 5 bases clipped from V and 4 bases from J, the junction kept 2 bases outside the gene matches. CDR3 nucleotide sequence: TGTGCCAGCAGTCAACAGGGGTACGAGCAGTACTTC. Its translation: CASSQQGYEQYF.

This clone was seen only once. This chain uses TRBV19 with TRBJ1-5; D not certain. V shed 7 bases and J shed 0 bases, with 10 bases lying between them. The CDR3 loop spans 14 amino acids. Per the germline V gene, CDR1 is LNHDA and CDR2 is SQIVND (reference sequence). The DNA for the CDR3 is TGTGCCAGTACCCCGGTCCATAGCAATCAGCCCCAGCATTTT. This encodes CASTPVHSNQPQHF.

Only a few counts were recorded for this clone. The DNA for the CDR3 is TGCGCCAGCAGCCAAGATCCGGGTGTCAACTATGGCTACACCTTC. Its protein product is CASSQDPGVNYGYTF. This chain uses TRBV4-3 with TRBJ1-2; unclear D gene. The V and J ends lost 0 bases and 2 bases respectively, with 10 bases between them. There are 15 residues in the CDR3. Germline lookup yields CDR1 LGHNA and CDR2 YSLEER.